These T cell receptor beta chains were read from a single sample in a study of OX40 agonist ivuxolimab in advanced cancers. The table came from immunoSEQ multiplex PCR; TCRdb's copy has only in-frame clones and leaves some out. The sample yields roughly 75,000 clones, 85% to 90% seen once. The source material was CD4+ or CD8+ T cells sorted from blood, sampled in a trial of the OX40 agonist ivuxolimab. Every receptor here comes from an adult with an advanced solid tumor such as melanoma, head and neck, liver or kidney cancer. The CDR3 runs from the conserved cysteine through the conserved F or W. The D gene is left open where the match is weak. Some rows mark clone size as missing; the rest say once, few, many or name a class of expanded clone.

d_call,v_call,j_call,clone_size,cdr3_nt,cdr3_aa
TRBD2,TRBV19,TRBJ2-7,-,TGTGCCAGTAGTCCTCGTAGCGGGGGGGCCTACGAGCAGTACTTC,CASSPRSGGAYEQYF
-,TRBV11-3,TRBJ1-3,-,TGTGCCAGCAGCGTTCAGGAGTCAGCGAACACCATATATTTT,CASSVQESANTIYF
TRBD2,TRBV7-9,TRBJ2-3,-,TGTGCCAGCAGCTTGACGGGAGGCAGCACAGATACGCAGTATTTT,CASSLTGGSTDTQYF
-,TRBV5-1,TRBJ2-7,-,TGCGCCAGCGTAGAAGGACCAGTAGTAGGCGAGCAGTACTTC,CASVEGPVVGEQYF
-,TRBV5-1,TRBJ2-5,-,TGCGCCAGCGCGTTGGGAAGAGACCAAGAGACCCAGTACTTC,CASALGRDQETQYF
TRBD1,TRBV25-1,TRBJ1-2,-,TGTGCCAGCAGTGAAGGAGGCGGACAGGCCGTAGGCTACACCTTC,CASSEGGGQAVGYTF
-,TRBV19,TRBJ1-2,-,TGTGCCAGTAGTATAAGGGACTATGGCTACACCTTC,CASSIRDYGYTF
-,TRBV7-9,TRBJ2-7,once,TGTGCCAGCAGTGGGGGATTTTCCCCCTACGAGCAGTACTTC,CASSGGFSPYEQYF
TRBD1,TRBV7-9,TRBJ1-2,-,TGTGCCAGCAGCTTAGGGGGAAGAAGACAGGGGCACTATGGCTACACCTTC,CASSLGGRRQGHYGYTF
-,TRBV19,TRBJ2-1,-,TGTGCCAGTATCCAGGGGAGGGGCTCCTACAATGAGCAGTTCTTC,CASIQGRGSYNEQFF
TRBD1,TRBV7-9,TRBJ1-6,-,TGTGCCAGCAGCTTAGTTGAACAGGGGAGGTATAATTCACCCCTCCACTTT,CASSLVEQGRYNSPLHF
TRBD2,TRBV10-1,TRBJ2-1,-,TGCGCCAGCAGTGACGATCTAGCGGGGGGTCGCAATGAGCAGTTCTTC,CASSDDLAGGRNEQFF
TRBD2,TRBV7-6,TRBJ2-1,-,TGTGCCAGCAGCTTGTTAGCGGGAGGGCCCGGGCATGAGCAGTTCTTC,CASSLLAGGPGHEQFF
-,TRBV18,TRBJ2-5,-,TGTGCCAGCTCCCGCTCGGACAGCAATCAAGAGACCCAGTACTTC,CASSRSDSNQETQYF
TRBD1,TRBV18,TRBJ2-5,-,TGTGCCAGCTCCCGCGAGGGGACAGGGCTGCAAGAGACCCAGTACTTC,CASSREGTGLQETQYF
TRBD2,TRBV6-1,TRBJ2-3,-,TGTGCCAGCAGTGAAGAGGTTGCGGGAGGGCCTGGCACAGATACGCAGTATTTT,CASSEEVAGGPGTDTQYF
TRBD1,TRBV5-1,TRBJ2-5,-,TGCGCCAGCAGCTTGGGGGGACAGGGTTTATCGATCGAGACCCAGTACTTC,CASSLGGQGLSIETQYF
TRBD2,TRBV9,TRBJ2-2,-,TGTGCCAGCAGCACCGCGGGGGGGCCCCGGGAGCTGTTTTTT,CASSTAGGPRELFF
TRBD1,TRBV27,TRBJ1-5,-,TGTGCCTCCCGGCGGGACAGGTCGCTCAATCAGCCCCAGCATTTT,CASRRDRSLNQPQHF
-,TRBV11-2,TRBJ2-3,-,TGTGCCAGCAGCTCAGCCCGAGGTTATGTAGCTACGCAGTATTTT,CASSSARGYVATQYF
-,TRBV5-8,TRBJ2-5,-,TGTGCCAGCAGTAGACAGGTACAAGAGACCCAGTACTTC,CASSRQVQETQYF
-,TRBV4-3,TRBJ2-2,-,TGCGCCAGCAGGAGAGGGGAACGATATCACACCGGGGAGCTGTTTTTT,CASRRGERYHTGELFF